This T cell receptor beta chain was found in a study of cytotoxic CD8 clonotypes in ibrutinib-treated CLL (dated by TCRdb to the early 2020s). Study-level background: In this cohort, 15 or so patients were treatment-naive and roughly 10 were relapsed/refractory, while around 17 had unmutated IGHV. Patients were still on ibrutinib when every remission and progressive disease sample was collected. Response samples were obtained after a median of about 13 months of treatment, with a range of about 6 to 36 months. Cryopreserved peripheral blood mononuclear cells were obtained prior to treatment, at the time of response, and at either disease progression or sustained remission. Partial responses were observed in about 25 patients and complete responses in 2; after a median follow-up of 68 months, remission was maintained in approximately 14 patients and progression was observed in approximately twelve. On average, each sample yielded around 230,000 productive templates and 80,000 to 95,000 productive rearrangements. Of the 86 people in the trial, 25 to 30 had longitudinal samples available. On the study overall, not on this receptor specifically: Clonality rose at ibrutinib response, remained stable during sustained remission, and dropped back toward baseline at progression. Sustained-remission and progressing patients did not have matched sampling times, and lymph node repertoires were not examined. Public clonotypes were rare and either shrank or stayed stable during treatment, and the rise in clonality at ibrutinib response reflected expansion of private clonotypes. Baseline clonality exceeded that of age-matched healthy donors and correlated strongly with circulating CD8+ T-cell counts.

What the time point label conveys for this sample: 12 months on ibrutinib. For TCR beta library preparation, 1.5 to 2.5 micrograms of genomic DNA were extracted from the cryopreserved PBMCs. Longitudinal blood samples from CLL patients receiving ibrutinib monotherapy were subjected to high-throughput TCR beta sequencing. The patients were enrolled in a single-center, open-label phase 2 trial of ibrutinib monotherapy. On a MiSeq, deep resolution sequencing aimed for a depth between 1 in 1 million and 1 in 200,000 T cells, with each clonotype covered around 9.2x on average. The immunoSEQ hsTCRB Kit was used to generate the TCR beta libraries. Under the source paper's analysis protocol: ImmunoSEQ Data Assistant and ImmunoSEQ Analyzer were used for data analysis, and V, D and J genes were assigned according to IMGT definitions. Clonality, which ranges from 0 to 1, was calculated as one minus the normalized Shannon entropy of productive rearrangement frequencies. Public clonotype analysis was restricted to overrepresented clonotypes comprising at least 0.05% of each patient's repertoire. Some twelve repertoires from age-matched healthy donors, obtained from immuneACCESS, served as clonality controls. TCRdb stores this immuneACCESS table with in-frame sequences only. Part of the clones is absent; in the studies checked, under half of the shortfall reflects unresolved V genes, and no reason is known for the rest. That table supplies the V and J calls and clone size; D and trimming were determined from the DNA. A total of over 150,000 clones appear in this sample, roughly four fifths of them only once. Jointly, the top ten make up roughly 2% of the sample.

In regard to this clone: The antigen it recognizes is unknown. One base away there is no much larger clone; base qualities are not given.

Sequences MNHEY (CDR1) and SMNVEV (CDR2) are obtained from the germline V gene (reference sequence). The CDR3, from cysteine to phenylalanine, totals 14 residues. CDR3 DNA only is kept here, 42 bases in frame from base 1. V trim: 6 bases; J trim: 5 bases; unmatched bases: 0. Sample: PBMCs, taken after 12 months of ibrutinib treatment. This TCR came from a human donor with chronic lymphocytic leukemia. This sequence uses TRBV27 and TRBJ2-5, with TRBD2 identical over 16 junction bases. The CDR3 reads as follows: CASRGLAGGETQYF. The DNA is TGTGCCAGCAGGGGACTAGCGGGAGGGGAGACCCAGTACTTC.